These 9 T cell receptor beta chains were all obtained from the same sample, sequenced in a study of T cells in Graves' hyperthyroidism and ophthalmopathy. TCR beta CDR3 region amplification was performed from RNA transcripts. HTBI primers were employed in a first-round RT-PCR of the TCR CDR3. TCRdb re-called the multiplex PCR reads with MiXCR, one entry per CDR3 protein. The sample has 480,000 or so distinct CDR3 sequences, 40% to 50% seen once. Specimen: peripheral blood or thyroid tissue (not recorded which). The receptors were sampled from an adult woman with Graves' disease, either hyperthyroidism or ophthalmopathy (not recorded which).

This clonotype was detected only a few times. This chain uses TRBV20-1 with TRBJ1-2; D is perhaps TRBD1 (6 bases). V was shortened by 4 bases and J by 7 bases, with 13 bases between the two germline ends. There are 12 residues in the CDR3. Germline V CDR1 and CDR2: DFQATT, SNEGSKA (reference sequence). The CDR3: CSAMRGAFGYTF. CDR3 DNA: TGCAGTGCTATGCGGGGGGCCTTTGGCTACACCTTC.

This clonotype showed up just a few times. The rearrangement joins TRBV29-1 to TRBJ1-2; possibly TRBD1 for D (6 bases). The CDR3 totals 13 residues. The V end was cut by 4 bases, the J end by 1 base, with 10 bases between. The germline gives CDR1 SQVTM, CDR2 ANQGSEA. The CDR3 DNA reads as TGCAGCGTTGCGACAGGAGTTAACTATGGCTACACCTTC. This gives the protein CSVATGVNYGYTF.

This rearrangement joins TRBV9 to TRBJ1-2; D unresolved. The CDR3 is 14 residues long. Germline V gene data show CDR1 as SGDLS and CDR2 as YYNGEE. Trimming took 2 bases from V and 0 from J, leaving 8 bases between them. Here the CDR3 DNA reads TGTGCCAGCAGCGTCCGCCAGACTAACTATGGCTACACCTTC. This translates into CASSVRQTNYGYTF.

This clonotype was recorded at least ten times. V usage is TRBV6-5 and J usage is TRBJ1-5; tentatively, D is TRBD1 (6 bases). The germline gives CDR1 MNHEY, CDR2 SVGAGI. The CDR3 contains 13 residues. V was cut by 8 bases and J by 4 bases, with 12 bases left in between. The CDR3 reads CASGGQQNQPQHF. CDR3 bases: TGTGCCAGCGGGGGACAACAAAATCAGCCCCAGCATTTT.

This chain links TRBV18 with TRBJ1-2; the match to TRBD1 covers 8 bases. Germline CDR1 and CDR2: KGHSH and LQKENI. V lost 3 bases to trimming and J lost 5 bases; unmatched junction nucleotides: 5. The CDR3 runs 14 residues. The CDR3 sequence is CASSPQGAQYGYTF. The CDR3 nucleotides are TGTGCCAGCTCACCCCAGGGGGCGCAATATGGCTACACCTTC.

The sample holds many counts of this clonotype. The chain employs TRBV9 and TRBJ2-6; D tentatively fits TRBD1 or TRBD2 (5 bases each). From germline, CDR1 is SGDLS and CDR2 YYNGEE. V was pared by 3 bases and J by 0 bases, with 22 bases between. The length of the CDR3 is 20 residues. CDR3 sequence: CASSGDDTGPAGSGANVLTF. For the CDR3, the DNA is TGTGCCAGCAGCGGGGACGACACGGGCCCCGCGGGCTCTGGGGCCAACGTCCTGACTTTC.

The V and J genes are TRBV10-3 and TRBJ1-6, with 11 bases matching TRBD1. The CDR3 covers 14 residues. The germline V gene encodes CDR1 ENHRY and CDR2 SYGVKD. Germline trimming cut 3 bases from V and 10 bases from J; bases unmatched to any gene: 2. CDR3 bases: TGTGCCATCAGTGAAGGACAGGGGGCATCACCCCTCCACTTT. This translates into CAISEGQGASPLHF.

The chain joins TRBV7-8 to TRBJ1-2, with 10 bases matching TRBD1. This CDR3 comprises 14 residues. V lost 5 bases and J lost 7; bases outside the gene matches: 7. From germline, CDR1 is SGHVS and CDR2 FQNEAQ. This CDR3 reads CASSLDRGKGGYTF. Written as DNA, the CDR3 is TGTGCCAGCAGCCTGGACAGGGGGAAAGGTGGCTACACCTTC.

This clonotype was observed many times. The chain employs TRBV6-5 and TRBJ2-5; the match to TRBD1 covers 9 bases. J gave up 5 bases and V 7 bases, and 8 bases lay outside the gene matches. The CDR3 runs 14 residues. Per the germline V gene, CDR1 is MNHEY and CDR2 is SVGAGI. The CDR3 nucleotides read TGTGCCAGCAAAAGGACAGGGGATAGCGAGACCCAGTACTTC. As protein: CASKRTGDSETQYF.